These 20 T cell receptor beta chains were sequenced from one sample in a study of Ad26.COV2.S vaccination and SARS-CoV-2 variants. Profiling relied on immunoSEQ multiplex PCR, and the TCRdb table lists in-frame clones only, not all of them. The table shows roughly 450,000 clones, with 90% occurring only once. As for treatment: roughly 20 received Ad26.COV2.S at low or high dose, single or two shots; about five received placebo; per-sample allocation not given. Following the first vaccine or placebo injection, samples were taken on day 63. Sequencing was performed on peripheral blood, taken in a trial of Ad26.COV2.S vaccine versus placebo. These receptors were collected from a person between 18 and 60 years old who received the Ad26.COV2.S COVID-19 vaccine or a placebo.

This chain connects TRBV18 to TRBJ2-3, with 10 bases that match TRBD2. CDR1 is KGHSH, CDR2 LQKENI, per germline. The CDR3 contains 15 residues. The trim removed 5 bases at V and 1 base at J, leaving 3 bases unmatched. The CDR3 reads CASSTGLAGTDTQYF. The CDR3 nucleotides read TGTGCCAGCTCAACTGGACTAGCGGGCACAGATACGCAGTATTTT.

The chain couples TRBV4-3 to TRBJ2-6, with D hard to call. This CDR3 spans 16 amino acids. From germline, CDR1 is LGHNA and CDR2 YSLEER. With 4 bases removed from V and 0 bases from J, the gap between germline ends came to 10 bases. CDR3 sequence (DNA): TGCGCCAGCAGCCTCGAGCCGAGCTCTGGGGCCAACGTCCTGACTTTC. This encodes CASSLEPSSGANVLTF.

This rearrangement joins TRBV30 to TRBJ1-5, with no clear D. Trimming shortened V by 1 base and J by 8 bases, and 9 bases separated the two germline ends. Germline V gene data show CDR1 as GTSNPN and CDR2 as SVGIG (reference sequence). CDR3 size: 12 residues. The CDR3 DNA reads as TGTGCCTGGAGTGAAGAATCGAAGCCCCAGCATTTT. It encodes CAWSEESKPQHF.

This chain uses TRBV7-2 with TRBJ2-5, with TRBD1 matching 9 bases. After removal of 2 bases from V and 4 bases from J, the junction contained 17 bases not matched to a gene. CDR3 length: 19 residues. In germline, CDR1 is SGHTA, CDR2 FQGNSA. This CDR3 reads CASSLRTGTGIGVGETQYF. CDR3 nucleotides: TGTGCCAGCAGCTTACGAACCGGGACAGGGATCGGGGTAGGAGAGACCCAGTACTTC. Full variable domain (remainder filled in from reference TRBV7-2 and TRBJ2-5): GAGVSQSPSNKVTEKGKDVELRCDPISGHTALYWYRQSLGQGLEFLIYFQGNSAPDKSGLPSDRFSAERTGGSVSTLTIQRTQQEDSAVYLCASSLRTGTGIGVGETQYFGPGTRLLVL.

The chain carries TRBV6-5 and TRBJ2-7; D is unclear. The CDR3 consists of 15 residues. Germline CDR1 MNHEY, CDR2 SVGAGI. The V gene lost 0 bases and the J gene lost 0 bases, with 9 bases spanning the gap. CDR3 region: CASSYSFESSYEQYF. CDR3 sequence (DNA): TGTGCCAGCAGTTACTCCTTCGAGAGCTCCTACGAGCAGTACTTC.

This chain uses TRBV11-3 with TRBJ2-1; D is unclear. This CDR3 comprises 13 residues. Germline CDR1 is SGHNT and CDR2 is YENEEA. The V and J ends lost 5 bases and 1 base respectively, with 6 bases between them. The CDR3 here is CASSLGSYNEQFF. In DNA, the CDR3 is TGTGCCAGCAGCCTCGGATCCTACAATGAGCAGTTCTTC.

This chain connects TRBV5-1 to TRBJ2-2, with 8 bases aligning to TRBD1. V shed 3 bases, J shed 2 bases, and the junction held 3 bases outside the gene matches. This CDR3 has 15 amino acids. Germline V gene sequence: CDR1 SGHRS, CDR2 YFSETQ. This CDR3 is CASSSGTGNTGELFF. The CDR3 coding sequence is TGCGCCAGCAGCTCCGGGACAGGTAACACCGGGGAGCTGTTTTTT.

The J gene is TRBJ2-1, the V gene TRBV14, with TRBD2 matching 9 bases. There are 16 residues in the CDR3. After removal of 0 bases from V and 7 bases from J, the junction contained 7 bases not matched to a gene. The germline CDR1 and CDR2 sequences are SGHDN and FVKESK. CDR3: CASSQDHSGSLNEQFF. DNA of the CDR3: TGTGCCAGCAGCCAAGATCATAGCGGGAGCTTGAATGAGCAGTTCTTC.

The chain carries TRBV2 and TRBJ2-1, with D possibly being TRBD2 (6 bases). V shed 8 bases and J shed 3 bases, with 14 bases lying between them. Germline V CDR1 and CDR2: SNHLY, FYNNEI. CDR3 length: 14 amino acids. The CDR3 region has the DNA TGTGCCAGCGGGGAGGACGGGCGCTACAATGAGCAGTTCTTC. Amino acid sequence: CASGEDGRYNEQFF.

As regards this clone: Other DNA sequences in the same sample also yield this CDR3. The chain recombines TRBV27 with TRBJ2-2; D is ambiguous. CDR1 and CDR2 from the germline V gene are MNHEY and SMNVEV (reference sequence). V was pared by 3 bases and J by 5 bases, with 4 bases between. The CDR3 length is 12 residues. The CDR3: CASSFGTGELFF. In DNA form, the CDR3 reads TGTGCCAGCAGTTTCGGTACCGGGGAGCTGTTTTTT.

The genes are TRBV5-4 and TRBJ1-2, with no clear D. From germline, CDR1 is SGHNT and CDR2 YYREEE (reference sequence). The CDR3 is 14 amino acids. Trimming shortened V by 4 bases and J by 1 base, and 11 bases separated the two germline ends. The chain's CDR3 is CASSPRTGNYGYTF. CDR3 sequence (DNA): TGTGCCAGCAGCCCCAGGACGGGTAACTATGGCTACACCTTC.

This clone was seen only once. The chain uses TRBV5-6 and TRBJ2-7, with D perhaps being TRBD1 or TRBD2 (5 bases each). With 3 bases removed from V and 3 bases from J, the gap between germline ends came to 13 bases. CDR3 size: 14 residues. Germline V gives CDR1 SGHDT, CDR2 YYEEEE. The CDR3 loop is CASSSFGALYEQYF. For the CDR3, the DNA is TGTGCCAGCAGCTCTTTCGGGGCTCTCTACGAGCAGTACTTC.

V and J are TRBV6-6 and TRBJ2-7; 12 bases fit TRBD2. V lost 7 bases to trimming and J lost 6 bases; unmatched junction nucleotides: 7. The CDR3 length is 14 residues. Germline lookup yields CDR1 MNHNY and CDR2 SVGAGI (reference sequence). Written as DNA, the CDR3 is TGTGCCAGCACCCATCGACTAGCGGGAGCCGAGCAGTACTTC. This translates into CASTHRLAGAEQYF.

CDR3 sequence (DNA): TGTGCCACCAGCAGAGATGCTTCCTATGGCTACACCTTC. It is translated as CATSRDASYGYTF. The V and J genes are TRBV15 and TRBJ1-2; D is unresolved. The CDR3 totals 13 residues. CDR1 is LNHNV, CDR2 YYDKDF, per germline (reference sequence). Trimming shortened V by 0 bases and J by 4 bases, and 6 bases separated the two germline ends.

CDR3 loop: CASSLAGGEQFF. For the CDR3, the DNA is TGTGCCAGCAGCTTGGCCGGGGGGGAGCAGTTCTTC. This chain uses TRBV5-4 with TRBJ2-1; TRBD2 aligns across 7 bases. Germline V gene lookup returns CDR1 SGHNT and CDR2 YYREEE (reference sequence). Trimming cost V 0 bases and J 10 bases; bases outside gene matches: 1. There are 12 residues in the CDR3.

The chain is built from TRBV3-1 (or the pseudogene TRBV3-2) and TRBJ2-2; no firm D call. The germline V and J ends were trimmed by 1 base and 5 bases, with 5 bases remaining between them. The CDR3 has 13 residues. Per germline, CDR1 LGHDT and CDR2 YNNKEL (reference sequence). The CDR3 DNA sequence: TGTGCCAGCAGCCAAGTGGGAACCGGGGAGCTGTTTTTT. Translated, it gives CASSQVGTGELFF.

The genes are TRBV21-1 and TRBJ2-7; the table's D call of TRBD2 was not tested on the DNA. TRBV21-1 is flagged as a pseudogene. The CDR3 covers 12 residues. CDR3 protein: CASGRVGYEQYF. The CDR3 bases are TGTGCCAGCGGCCGGGTAGGCTACGAGCAGTACTTC.

The J gene is TRBJ2-5, the V gene TRBV7-9; no firm D call. V was shortened by 5 bases and J by 9 bases, with 19 bases between the two germline ends. Germline lookup yields CDR1 SEHNR and CDR2 FQNEAQ (reference sequence). The CDR3 extends over 14 amino acids. CDR3 DNA sequence: TGTGCCAGCAGCCCCGCCCCCCTGATTTATGCCCAGTACTTC. Protein sequence: CASSPAPLIYAQYF.

The chain links TRBV4-1 to TRBJ1-1; D is undetermined. CDR3 length: 14 residues. V was pared by 0 bases and J by 3 bases, with 8 bases between. Germline V gene data show CDR1 as MGHRA and CDR2 as YSYEKL. DNA for the CDR3: TGCGCCAGCAGCCAAGAAGAATGGGACACTGAAGCTTTCTTT. Protein product: CASSQEEWDTEAFF.

V and J are TRBV27 and TRBJ1-4, with D tentatively TRBD1 (5 bases). In germline, CDR1 is MNHEY, CDR2 SMNVEV (reference sequence). The CDR3 runs 15 residues. V lost 1 base and J lost 8, with 14 bases in between. This CDR3 reads CASSLYFRDGEKLFF. In DNA, the CDR3 is TGTGCCAGCAGTTTATACTTCAGGGATGGGGAAAAACTGTTTTTT. The full variable domain, completed using reference TRBV27 and TRBJ1-4, is EAQVTQNPRYLITVTGKKLTVTCSQNMNHEYMSWYRQDPGLGLRQIYYSMNVEVTDKGDVPEGYKVSRKEKRNFPLILESPSPNQTSLYFCASSLYFRDGEKLFFGSGTQLSVL.